This T cell receptor beta chain appears in the sequencing data of a study of cytomegalovirus exposure and HLA in healthy donors (dated by TCRdb to the late 2010s). About the full investigation: An earlier analysis of several hundred of the donors reported about 300 Gb of sequence data and 100 million to 120 million unique TCR beta sequences obtained from around 190 million T cells. Roughly 300 gigabases of sequencing data and around 90 million unique TCR sequences made up an early release that covered under 750 HLA-typed donors. The genetic ancestry cluster associated with self-reported Caucasian donors included 81% of the roughly 400 genotyped donors. The aim of the study was to test whether cataloging public T cell receptors could identify signatures of past pathogen exposure. The study used immunosequencing to profile the T cell repertoires of several hundred subjects and linked those repertoires to cytomegalovirus serostatus. Along with the roughly 610-subject first cohort, a separate validation cohort of over 90 different subjects was used. To predict cytomegalovirus infection status, the study brought together high-throughput TCR immunosequencing, statistical association of individual TCRs with disease status, and machine learning. A later analysis re-examined previously published TCR beta repertoires from several hundred donors and added high-resolution HLA genotyping to investigate patterns of TCR occurrence. Rather than using new phenotypic data, the later analysis identified candidate immune exposures from TCR beta sequences and from how often those sequences occurred across donors. An earlier analysis of around 580 of the donors used high-throughput TCR beta sequencing to judge whether each TCR beta V gene segment behaved as functional or pseudogenic. Donor age, sex, ethnicity and CMV serostatus were collected together with the repertoire data. Genome-wide SNP genotypes for about 60% of the roughly 670 donors were used in a later genetic analysis, which treated that subset as a discovery cohort. Every discovery cohort repertoire had been produced on one sequencing platform. HLA typing included class I and class II loci at four-digit resolution. The number of donors typed differed by locus, with roughly 629-640 for A, B, C, DRB1 and DQB1, around 500 for DQA1, under 610 for DPA1, and approximately 470 for DPB1. Several DR-DQ haplotypes were treated as single units for association and clustering because of strong linkage in the cohort. On average, around 230,000 unique TCR beta nucleotide sequences were sequenced per donor among 300 to 500 genotyped donors of the cohort, with 15% to 20% of those sequences being non-productive.

Study-wide findings and limitations: Linkage disequilibrium might explain the correlated functional status among segregating V segments, but an unknown experimental factor could not be ruled out. In a later analysis, most CMV-associated TCR beta chains were found to appear HLA-restricted, with HLA associations seemingly driven largely by CMV exposure. When HLA alleles, especially DR and DQ, strongly co-occurred, TCR associations were difficult to assign to individual alleles. Specific HLA alleles were associated with roughly 17,000 TCR beta sequences at a false discovery rate of 0.05 in a later analysis. An association between a missense DCLRE1C variant and V-gene and J-gene trimming of TCR beta chains was found in a later genetic analysis and replicated in an independent cohort. An earlier analysis of 587 of the donors showed that most TCR beta V segments appeared in productive rearrangements either about 87% or about 30% of the time, which broadly matched IMGT annotations. A cluster of highly shared sequence variants was judged likely to be a technical artifact of the sequencing pipeline. A later analysis found that TCR association rates varied across HLA loci, with DRB1 alleles showing the most associated TCRs and HLA-C alleles the fewest. Several of the top co-occurrence clusters appeared to be linked to parvovirus B19, influenza, CMV and Epstein-Barr virus, according to a later analysis. HLA typing was unavailable for some donors at each locus, so association tests used only the typed subset. Compared with equally common non-associated chains, HLA-associated TCR beta chains in a later analysis were more clonally expanded and had lower generation probabilities. A later genetic analysis reported fewer N-insertions in productive TCRs among donors in an Asian-associated ancestry cluster than the approximately 670-donor mean. It was suggested by the authors that the approach could potentially be generalized to other disease states and immunological phenotypes. The classifier was reported to diagnose cytomegalovirus status with high specificity and sensitivity in both the original cohort and the validation cohort. In vitro tests confirmed that a few of the cytomegalovirus-associated TCR beta chains recognize cytomegalovirus antigens. Immune exposure information for the cohort was limited to CMV serostatus. Only TCR beta chains were sequenced in this cohort, and the absence of alpha or paired-chain data limited detectable features. Roughly uniform sequencing depth across donors was assumed in presence/absence analyses, although this assumption may not hold. A total of about 180 TCR beta chains were listed by the study as associated with cytomegalovirus. Most TCR sequences were observed very rarely across donors, whereas some public TCRs were present in many individuals. A further reported finding was that TCR beta sequences accurately predicted the HLA-A and HLA-B alleles for most subjects in the first cohort. The earlier analysis of 587 of the donors excluded some 15 rarely observed V segments, including chromosome 9 orphons, because counts were too low. Some IMGT-functional V segments, including TRBV6-2 and TRBV6-3, could not be distinguished by the 87-base-pair reads and were therefore excluded.

The cohort consisted of some 730 healthy bone marrow donors. At the time of sampling, every cohort member was nominally healthy, though immune exposures that went unrecorded were likely present. The donor tested CMV seronegative, placing the donor among the 350 or so seronegative members of the cohort. Every donor gave a peripheral blood sample, and the peripheral blood mononuclear cells from that sample were used for TCR beta sequencing. Genomic DNA extraction from the blood cell samples was performed with the Qiagen DNeasy Blood Extraction Kit. The CDR3 covers 15 residues, taking in both the cysteine and the phenylalanine. Of the read, only the CDR3 DNA is kept; its 45 bases are in frame from base 1. As encoded in the germline V gene, CDR1 is MGHRA while CDR2 is YSYEKL. Unmatched junction bases come to 8, with V trimmed by 3 bases and J by 4 bases. In this sample, this clone turned up once. Its antigen is unknown. No base quality values were provided; no much bigger clone lies one nucleotide off.

Receptor amplification or capture employed the immunoSEQ multiplex PCR assay. For the multiplex PCR, a mixture combining 60 forward primers for TCR Vbeta segments and 13 reverse primers for TCR Jbeta segments was used. A multiplex PCR assay on genomic DNA amplified the CDR3 region of rearranged TCR beta genes. On the Illumina HiSeq System, the amplified TCR beta libraries were sequenced as 87-base-pair reads. The original pipeline was this. A later analysis counted 75 million to 100 million unique TCR beta chains across the 666 repertoires, and around 12 million of these chains were shared by at least two donors. To remove PCR and sequencing errors, raw reads were error-corrected and collapsed into unique sequences using a nearest-neighbor algorithm that merged closely related sequences. CDR3 sequences were aligned to IMGT reference sequences to assign V, D and J gene segments. For a sequence to be retained, a match of at least six nucleotides to both a V gene segment and a J gene segment was required. A rearrangement counted as productive if the CDR3 had no stop codons and remained in frame with V and J, and every other rearrangement counted as non-productive. CDR3 was defined according to IMGT convention as the region running from the second conserved V-encoded cysteine to the conserved J-encoded phenylalanine. Sequences without an unambiguous match to a single V gene segment were excluded from the earlier analysis of a few hundred of the donors. In an earlier analysis of approximately 550 of the donors, V segments were called functional above 56.7% productive rearrangements and were called segregating when the between-donor standard deviation exceeded 5%. A statistical classification framework was developed to diagnose cytomegalovirus status using the catalog of TCR beta chain sequences. V and J gene assignment, in a later analysis, came from comparing TCR nucleotide sequences with IMGT/GENE-DB human TR gene sequences. The TCRdist pipeline was used in a later analysis to assign CDR3 sequences and most-parsimonious VDJ recombination scenarios. In a later analysis, each TCR beta chain was defined by its CDR3 amino acid sequence together with its V-gene family, and reads without a unique V-gene family were excluded. To address suspected cross-contamination and a sequencing artifact, a later analysis removed a few hundred highly shared, low-generation-probability nucleotide sequences. In a later analysis, a clonal expansion index for each public chain was calculated from normalized within-repertoire ranks of inferred template counts. In a later analysis, generation probabilities were computed with a VDJ recombination model fitted to out-of-frame rearrangements, and the resulting probabilities were checked against IGoR. A later analysis scored TCR-TCR, TCR-HLA and TCR-CMV co-occurrence with hypergeometric tests, applying a repertoire-size bias correction to TCR pairs. A later analysis estimated false discovery rates by permuting HLA or CMV assignments 20 times. In a later analysis, co-occurring TCRs were grouped using DBSCAN, with TCRdist sequence similarity added in when clustering inside HLA-allele-positive subsets. Repertoires with fewer than 30,000 or more than 120,000 public chains, plus five repertoires with anomalous nucleotide sharing, were excluded from co-occurrence clustering. What TCRdb holds here is the immuneACCESS table cut down to in-frame rearrangements. Part of the clones is not present; checked against another copy, under half of the missing clones reflect an unresolved V gene, and the others are unexplained. The V and J calls and clone size were taken over from that table, and D and trimming were inferred from the DNA. The sample table records over 200,000 clones; roughly 91% of these occur just once. The ten largest make up roughly 0.99% of the sample.

Sequencing was carried out using PBMCs. The source of this sequence is a woman between 18 and 29 years old in good health and CMV-seronegative. The sequence joins TRBV4-1 to TRBJ1-2, with 7 bases matching TRBD1. The DNA sequence is TGCGCCAGCAGCCACGATGAGGGGGCCCTCTATGGCTACACCTTC. This yields the protein CASSHDEGALYGYTF.